Each of the 5 T cell receptor beta chains below was sequenced from the same sample in a study of T cell clusters in autoimmune cytopenias (dated by TCRdb to the late 2010s). TRB amplification used around 250 ng of peripheral blood genomic DNA, 30,000 to 40,000 genome equivalents, per sample. TCRdb shows the sequencer as Illumina MiSeq. Multiplex PCR with a touch-down protocol amplified TRB rearrangements, with the TRB-A and TRB-B primer pools combined in a single tube. With the reads reprocessed by TCRdb, a single entry stands for each CDR3 protein sequence and no DNA is reported. This sample's records show fewer than 10,000 distinct CDR3 sequences. The leading ten clones occupy around 8.7% of the sample. Specimen: peripheral blood. The receptors derive from a human donor with an autoimmune cytopenia or autoimmune hepatitis (not recorded which).

This rearrangement joins TRBV7-9 to TRBJ1-6; TCRdb designates TRBD1, a call that cannot be tested without DNA. The CDR3 runs to 14 residues. The germline gives CDR1 SEHNR, CDR2 FQNEAQ (reference sequence). CDR3 protein: CASSLTGNHSPLHF.

This clonotype is identified as medium-sized from frequency. The rearrangement uses TRBV6-1 and TRBJ2-3; TCRdb's D gene call, TRBD2, goes unchecked for lack of DNA. Germline CDR1 reads MNHNS; CDR2 reads SASEGT. The CDR3 runs to 15 residues. CDR3 region: CASSELAGGPDTQYF.

The chain carries TRBV24-1 and TRBJ2-1; there is no DNA to check the TCRdb D call of TRBD1. The CDR3 is 17 residues long. Per the germline V gene, CDR1 is KGHDR and CDR2 is SFDVKD. CDR3 sequence: CATSRGGEVASYNEQFF.

V and J are TRBV7-9 and TRBJ2-3; the D call of TRBD2 rests on TCRdb alone, since no DNA is present to check it. The CDR3 contains 13 residues. Germline values: CDR1 SEHNR, CDR2 FQNEAQ (reference sequence). CDR3 loop: CASSLVGPNTQYF.

This clonotype registers large (0.1 to 1%) by frequency. The genes are TRBV24-1 and TRBJ2-3; TCRdb proposes TRBD2, but this gene call is untestable without DNA. Germline loops: CDR1 KGHDR, CDR2 SFDVKD. CDR3 length: 15 residues. This chain's CDR3 is CATSESGGPTDTQYF.